The T cell receptor beta chain described here comes from a study of beta chain features in type 1 diabetes. Trimming took 3 bases from V and 7 from J; bases not matched to a gene: 8. CDR1 and CDR2 (germline): GTSNPN, SVGIG (reference sequence). CDR3 length: 15 residues. TCRB transcripts that were expressed got sequenced, as all of the isolated RNA had been reverse transcribed. TCRdb keeps only in-frame clones here, not all; method: immunoSEQ multiplex PCR. The data hold 150,000 or so clones, with just over 9% observed a single time. The chain is built from TRBV30 and TRBJ1-6; 8 nucleotides line up with TRBD1. The clonotype comes from a man younger than 35 in good health. Sequenced material: central memory CD4+ T cells from blood. CDR3 sequence reads: CAWRPGTGGNSPLHF. DNA for the CDR3: TGTGCCTGGAGGCCAGGTACAGGGGGAAATTCACCCCTCCACTTT.